This passage covers 9 T cell receptor beta chains from one sample sequenced in a study of post-analysis software for immune sequencing data. Whole-study results and caveats: A few TRBV segments, TRBV5-6, TRBV5-1 and TRBV20-1 among them, were found more frequent in patients than controls.

For these receptors, no antigen is known. cDNA libraries of TCR beta carried unique molecular identifiers. Via MiXCR, TCRdb re-called the PCR reads, giving one row per CDR3 protein. The table lists under 650,000 distinct CDR3 sequences, 44% of them singletons. The sample taken for sequencing was blood. The receptor set was obtained from a girl between 10 and 17 years old with multiple sclerosis.

This clonotype has ten or more counts. The rearrangement uses TRBV7-2 and TRBJ2-1; 14 bases match TRBD2. Germline CDR1 SGHTA, CDR2 FQGNSA. The J segment lost 3 bases and the V segment lost 3 bases, leaving 4 bases of the junction unmatched. This CDR3 comprises 17 residues. CDR3 residues: CASSLDGLAGGYNEQFF. CDR3 DNA: TGTGCCAGCAGCTTGGACGGACTAGCGGGGGGCTACAATGAGCAGTTCTTC.

Comment on this clonotype: A much larger clone differs by one base, so this may be a read error. This rearrangement joins TRBV7-9 to TRBJ1-4, with D possibly TRBD1 on 5 matching bases. Germline CDR1 reads SEHNR; CDR2 reads FQNEAQ (reference sequence). This CDR3 comprises 16 residues. V dropped 7 bases and J dropped 10 bases, with 25 bases sitting between them. CDR3 nucleotides: TGTGCCAGCAACTCAGGCCAGGACAAGGGATGCGGAAAACTGTTTTTT. As protein: CASNSGQDKGCGKLFF.

This clonotype has just a few counts. The CDR3 DNA is TGCGCCAGCAGCCGTTCTAAGAGCTCGAACAATGAGCAGTTCTTC. Its translation is CASSRSKSSNNEQFF. V gene TRBV10-2 combines with J gene TRBJ2-1; D is unresolved. The CDR3 runs to 15 residues. Per the germline V gene, CDR1 is WSHSY and CDR2 is SAAADI. The ends were cut back, 6 bases at V and 5 bases at J, with 17 bases in the middle.

This clonotype was observed a few times. The J gene is TRBJ1-1, the V gene TRBV29-1; D gene ambiguous. Trimming took off 6 bases at V and 1 base at J, with 9 bases between the two ends. This CDR3 contains 12 residues. Germline values: CDR1 SQVTM, CDR2 ANQGSEA. The CDR3 region is CSVPTKNTEAFF. CDR3 in DNA: TGCAGCGTCCCGACAAAGAACACTGAAGCTTTCTTT.

The chain couples TRBV29-1 to TRBJ1-2; D remains ambiguous. The V end was cut by 4 bases, the J end by 3 bases, with 9 bases between. CDR1 and CDR2 (germline): SQVTM, ANQGSEA. The CDR3 sequence is 12 residues long. The CDR3 is CSVVKAHYGYTF. In nucleotides, the CDR3 is TGCAGCGTTGTTAAGGCCCACTATGGCTACACCTTC. Looking up the rest from reference TRBV29-1 and TRBJ1-2 gives the full variable domain: SAVISQKPSRDICQRGTSLTIQCQVDSQVTMMFWYRQQPGQSLTLIATANQGSEATYESGFVIDKFPISRPNLTFSTLTVSNMSPEDSSIYLCSVVKAHYGYTFGSGTRLTVV.

Only a few counts were recorded for this clonotype. J is TRBJ2-7 and V is TRBV4-1; weak D call: TRBD1 (6 bases). Trimming removed 4 bases from V and 4 bases from J, with 17 bases in between. Germline V gives CDR1 MGHRA, CDR2 YSYEKL. CDR3 length: 15 residues. CDR3 protein: CASSPGQGPSYEQYF. The CDR3 nucleotides read TGCGCCAGCAGCCCTGGCCAGGGGCCGTCGTACGAGCAGTACTTC.

In this sample, this clonotype turned up a few times. The J gene is TRBJ2-7, the V gene TRBV20-1, with D maybe TRBD1 (6 bases). V was shortened by 1 base and J by 2 bases, with 12 bases between the two germline ends. Germline lookup yields CDR1 DFQATT and CDR2 SNEGSKA (reference sequence). This CDR3 comprises 14 residues. The CDR3 DNA reads as TGCAGTGCTAGAGTTATTACAGGGACCTACGAGCAGTACTTC. Translated, it gives CSARVITGTYEQYF.

The chain joins TRBV7-9 to TRBJ2-3; D remains unclear. Germline V gene data show CDR1 as SEHNR and CDR2 as FQNEAQ (reference sequence). This CDR3 contains 14 residues. Trimming removed 6 bases from V and 4 bases from J, with 14 bases in between. CDR3 sequence: CASSPPALPDTQYF. CDR3 sequence (DNA): TGTGCCAGCAGTCCCCCAGCCCTGCCAGATACGCAGTATTTT.

This chain links TRBV6-5 with TRBJ1-2, with TRBD1 as a possible D gene (5 bases). CDR3 length: 15 residues. Germline CDR1 and CDR2: MNHEY and SVGAGI. V was clipped by 0 bases and J by 4 bases, with 12 bases between them. CDR3 amino acids: CASSYSTAGLYGYTF. CDR3 nucleotide sequence: TGTGCCAGCAGTTACTCGACAGCGGGTCTCTATGGCTACACCTTC.